A single sample gave rise to the 20 T cell receptor beta chains below, sequenced in a study of T-cell reconstitution after alpha-beta-depleted transplantation in children. Unique molecular identifiers were used to barcode this TCRbeta library. TCRdb redid the calling of the PCR reads with MiXCR, one entry per CDR3 protein. The table records around 270,000 distinct CDR3 sequences, around a tenth of them present only once. The sequenced sample was PBMCs, obtained before TCRalphabeta/CD19-depleted stem cell transplant. Every receptor here comes from a boy under three years old with acute myeloid leukemia, due to receive a stem cell transplant.

This clonotype was observed at least ten times. This chain connects TRBV4-3 to TRBJ2-1; 7 bases align to TRBD2. The CDR3 runs to 19 residues. CDR1 and CDR2 from the germline V gene are LGHNA and YSLEER. The V and J ends lost 0 bases and 7 bases, in that order; junction bases with no gene match: 18. The CDR3 sequence: CASSQDRGIAGSLGNEQFF. The CDR3 DNA reads as TGCGCCAGCAGCCAAGATAGGGGAATAGCGGGCTCCCTAGGGAATGAGCAGTTCTTC.

The V gene is TRBV5-6, the J gene TRBJ1-4; D is possibly TRBD1 (6 bases). Trimming removed 4 bases at V and 8 bases at J, with 12 bases between. The CDR3 is 13 residues long. Germline V gene data show CDR1 as SGHDT and CDR2 as YYEEEE. CDR3 residues: CASSLWGGEKLFF. CDR3 coding DNA: TGTGCCAGCAGCCTCTGGGGGGGCGAAAAACTGTTTTTT.

At least ten counts were recorded for this clonotype. The chain carries TRBV7-8 and TRBJ2-1, with 12 bases fitting TRBD2. Germline values: CDR1 SGHVS, CDR2 FQNEAQ. The V segment lost 5 bases and the J segment 4 bases; nucleotides outside the gene matches: 3. The CDR3 consists of 15 residues. In DNA form, the CDR3 reads TGTGCCAGCAGCCCTAGCGGGAGGGGGTACAATGAGCAGTTCTTC. This codes for CASSPSGRGYNEQFF. The full variable domain, rest sourced from reference TRBV7-8 and TRBJ2-1, is GAGVSQSPRYKVAKRGQDVALRCDPISGHVSLFWYQQALGQGPEFLTYFQNEAQLDKSGLPSDRFFAERPEGSVSTLKIQRTQQEDSAVYLCASSPSGRGYNEQFFGPGTRLTVL.

The J gene is TRBJ2-7, the V gene TRBV7-8, with D unclear. The CDR3 is 14 residues long. Germline CDR1 is SGHVS and CDR2 is FQNEAQ. V lost 6 bases, J lost 2 bases, and 14 bases lay in between. CDR3 sequence: CASRGGTSPYEQYF. CDR3 sequence (DNA): TGTGCCAGCAGGGGTGGAACATCGCCCTACGAGCAGTACTTC.

This clonotype came up many times. J is TRBJ2-7 and V is TRBV2, with 8 bases that match TRBD2. J lost 2 bases, V lost 5 bases, and 5 bases had no gene match. The CDR3 runs 14 residues. CDR1 SNHLY and CDR2 FYNNEI come from the germline V gene. CDR3 nucleotide sequence: TGTGCCAGCAGTTCTACTAGCGGACCCTACGAGCAGTACTTC. This codes for CASSSTSGPYEQYF.

This clonotype was recorded at least ten times. This chain joins TRBV7-9 and TRBJ2-7; D not certain. CDR1 is SEHNR, CDR2 FQNEAQ, per germline (reference sequence). Trimming took off 1 base at V and 5 bases at J, with 6 bases between the two ends. CDR3 size: 12 residues. The CDR3 DNA sequence: TGTGCCAGCAGCTTAGACCAGGACGAGCAGTACTTC. Translated, it gives CASSLDQDEQYF.

This clonotype was picked up many times. The J gene is TRBJ1-1, the V gene TRBV28, with D possibly matching TRBD1 (5 bases). The V gene lost 4 bases and the J gene lost 2 bases, with 17 bases spanning the gap. The germline V gene has CDR1 MDHEN and CDR2 SYDVKM. This CDR3 has 16 residues. The CDR3 DNA sequence: TGTGCCAGCAGTTCGGTGAAGGGCAGGGCAAACACTGAAGCTTTCTTT. It encodes CASSSVKGRANTEAFF.

This clonotype came up a few times. V is TRBV20-1 and J is TRBJ2-1; D gene ambiguous. The CDR3 is 12 residues long. Germline V gene data show CDR1 as DFQATT and CDR2 as SNEGSKA (reference sequence). Trimming shortened V by 2 bases and J by 1 base, and 3 bases separated the two germline ends. The CDR3 coding sequence is TGCAGTGCTAGACCATCCTACAATGAGCAGTTCTTC. Translation gives CSARPSYNEQFF.

In its sample, this clonotype was seen many times. The chain has TRBV27 and TRBJ2-7; 7 bases line up with TRBD2. V lost 4 bases, J lost 3 bases, and 9 bases stayed unmatched. The CDR3 extends over 15 amino acids. Germline V gene data show CDR1 as MNHEY and CDR2 as SMNVEV (reference sequence). CDR3 residues: CASSWAAGEIYEQYF. CDR3 DNA: TGTGCCAGCAGTTGGGCCGCGGGAGAGATCTACGAGCAGTACTTC.

This clonotype was recorded many times. The chain joins TRBV20-1 to TRBJ1-3; 8 bases line up with TRBD1. The CDR3 runs to 14 residues. Germline V gene lookup returns CDR1 DFQATT and CDR2 SNEGSKA (reference sequence). V trimming: 6 bases; J trimming: 4 bases; junction bases outside the gene matches: 8. CDR3 sequence (DNA): TGCAGTGCCCAATGGCAGGGGGCCGGAAACACCATATATTTT. It specifies CSAQWQGAGNTIYF.

V gene TRBV7-2 combines with J gene TRBJ1-2; D is possibly TRBD1 (5 bases). Trimming left V 6 bases short and J 8 bases short, with 16 bases between. Germline V lookup: CDR1 SGHTA, CDR2 FQGNSA. The CDR3 sequence is 13 residues long. CDR3 nucleotide sequence: TGTGCCAGCAGACTCCCGGGGGTAAAGGGCTACACCTTC. Translation: CASRLPGVKGYTF.

This clonotype was seen at least ten times. This rearrangement joins TRBV20-1 to TRBJ2-1; weak D call: TRBD1 (6 bases). V lost 7 bases to trimming and J lost 3 bases, with 10 bases between them. CDR3 length: 12 residues. Per germline, CDR1 DFQATT and CDR2 SNEGSKA (reference sequence). Written as DNA, the CDR3 is TGCAGTGTGAGGACAGACTACAATGAGCAGTTCTTC. It is translated as CSVRTDYNEQFF.

This clonotype has more than one count but fewer than ten. This chain connects TRBV24-1 to TRBJ2-2; possible D gene TRBD1, 7 bases. Trimming took 0 bases from V and 6 from J, leaving 16 bases between them. In germline, CDR1 is KGHDR, CDR2 SFDVKD. CDR3 length equals 17 residues. The CDR3 region is CATSDLGGTARAGELFF. The CDR3 DNA reads as TGTGCCACCAGTGATTTGGGGGGGACAGCTCGTGCCGGGGAGCTGTTTTTT.

This clonotype was counted at least ten times. The chain recombines TRBV7-2 with TRBJ2-7; no reliable D call. This CDR3 is 14 amino acids long. Trimming took off 1 base at V and 5 bases at J, with 12 bases between the two ends. CDR1 is SGHTA and CDR2 is FQGNSA in the germline V gene. The CDR3 bases are TGTGCCAGCAGCTTAGTACAGAGGATTGACGAGCAGTACTTC. This encodes CASSLVQRIDEQYF.

Notes on this clonotype: A much larger clone differs by one base, so this may be a read error. The CDR3 sequence: CASASPSGYNELFF. The CDR3 DNA is TGTGCCAGCGCCTCGCCTAGCGGGTACAATGAGCTGTTCTTC. The chain employs TRBV4-2 and TRBJ2-1; 8 positions agree with TRBD2. Germline values: CDR1 LGHNA, CDR2 YNFKEQ. The CDR3 length is 14 residues.

This clonotype was observed at least ten times. The chain is built from TRBV4-3 and TRBJ1-5, with 9 nucleotides matching TRBD1. Unmatched junction bases numbered 4, after V lost 0 bases and J lost 7 bases. In germline, CDR1 is LGHNA, CDR2 YSLEER. The CDR3 length is 15 residues. The CDR3 DNA is TGCGCCAGCAGCCAAGATCACAGGGGGCGACAGCCCCAGCATTTT. Translation: CASSQDHRGRQPQHF.

This clonotype was counted only a few times. This rearrangement joins TRBV7-8 to TRBJ2-1, with D perhaps TRBD1 (6 bases). This CDR3 contains 15 residues. The V and J ends lost 5 bases and 2 bases respectively, with 13 bases between them. The germline V gene encodes CDR1 SGHVS and CDR2 FQNEAQ. CDR3 residues: CASSNRDTTYNEQFF. The CDR3 DNA follows: TGTGCCAGCAGCAACCGGGACACTACCTACAATGAGCAGTTCTTC.

Many counts were recorded for this clonotype. The chain is built from TRBV5-1 and TRBJ2-7; 11 bases align to TRBD1. In germline, CDR1 is SGHRS, CDR2 YFSETQ. CDR3 length: 17 residues. The V segment lost 1 base and the J segment 3 bases; nucleotides outside the gene matches: 9. CDR3: CASSLHRDRGKNYEQYF. CDR3 coding DNA: TGCGCCAGCAGCTTGCATCGGGACAGGGGGAAGAACTACGAGCAGTACTTC. Supplemented by reference TRBV5-1 and TRBJ2-7, the full variable domain reads KAGVTQTPRYLIKTRGQQVTLSCSPISGHRSVSWYQQTPGQGLQFLFEYFSETQRNKGNFPGRFSGRQFSNSRSEMNVSTLELGDSALYLCASSLHRDRGKNYEQYFGPGTRLTVT.

Comment on this clonotype: At one end the junction does not follow the germline gene, possibly because of a read error. The chain is built from TRBV5-1 and TRBJ2-1; 10 nucleotides agree with TRBD2. The CDR3 extends over 16 amino acids. Per the germline V gene, CDR1 is SGHRS and CDR2 is YFSETQ. The CDR3 spells CANSEPSSGGFNEQFF. The CDR3 nucleotides read TGCGCCAACAGCGAACCCTCTAGCGGGGGCTTTAATGAGCAGTTCTTC. The whole variable domain, filled in from reference TRBV5-1 and TRBJ2-1, reads KAGVTQTPRYLIKTRGQQVTLSCSPISGHRSVSWYQQTPGQGLQFLFEYFSETQRNKGNFPGRFSGRQFSNSRSEMNVSTLELGDSALYLCANSEPSSGGFNEQFFGPGTRLTVL.

This clonotype was counted many times. The V call is TRBV15, the J call TRBJ2-7, with 7 bases matching TRBD2. The CDR3 is made up of 19 amino acids. V lost 3 bases, J lost 2 bases, and 19 bases stayed unmatched. Germline CDR1 LNHNV, CDR2 YYDKDF (reference sequence). The CDR3 loop is CATSRKQEWTRRGPYEQYF. CDR3 in DNA: TGTGCCACCAGCAGGAAACAGGAGTGGACTAGGAGGGGTCCCTACGAGCAGTACTTC. Complete variable domain (other parts from reference TRBV15 and TRBJ2-7): DAMVIQNPRYQVTQFGKPVTLSCSQTLNHNVMYWYQQKSSQAPKLLFHYYDKDFNNEADTPDNFQSRRPNTSFCFLDIRSPGLGDTAMYLCATSRKQEWTRRGPYEQYFGPGTRLTVT.